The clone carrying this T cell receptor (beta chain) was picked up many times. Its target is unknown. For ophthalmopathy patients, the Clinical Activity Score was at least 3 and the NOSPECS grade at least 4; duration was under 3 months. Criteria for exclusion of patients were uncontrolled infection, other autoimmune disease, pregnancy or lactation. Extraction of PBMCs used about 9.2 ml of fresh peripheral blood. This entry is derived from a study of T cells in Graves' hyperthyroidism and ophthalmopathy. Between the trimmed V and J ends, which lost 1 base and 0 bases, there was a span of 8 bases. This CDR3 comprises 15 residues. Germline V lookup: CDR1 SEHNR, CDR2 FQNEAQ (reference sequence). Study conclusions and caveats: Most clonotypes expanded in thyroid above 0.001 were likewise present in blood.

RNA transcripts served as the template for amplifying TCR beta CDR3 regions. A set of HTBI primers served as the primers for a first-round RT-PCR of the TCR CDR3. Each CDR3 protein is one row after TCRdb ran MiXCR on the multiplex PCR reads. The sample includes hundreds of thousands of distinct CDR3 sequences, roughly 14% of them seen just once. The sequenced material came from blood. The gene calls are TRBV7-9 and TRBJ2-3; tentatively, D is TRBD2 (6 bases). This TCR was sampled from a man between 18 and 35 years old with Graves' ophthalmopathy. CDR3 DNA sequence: TGTGCCAGCAGCTTAGAGGAGGGCAGCACAGATACGCAGTATTTT. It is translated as CASSLEEGSTDTQYF.